The sequence of this T cell receptor beta chain was determined in a study of blood T cell repertoires in COVID-19. Study summary: The United States, Italy and Spain supplied acute and convalescent COVID-19 samples. The cDNA or gDNA used as material had been derived from T cells, B-cell-depleted T cells, or PBMCs.

Germline V lookup: CDR1 SGHAT, CDR2 FQNNGV. The CDR3 consists of 17 residues. V lost 5 bases and J lost 3, with 22 bases in between. In the authors' methods: Reference gene primer amplification gave estimated nucleated cell counts. The assay was immunoSEQ multiplex PCR, and TCRdb's table has in-frame clones only and misses some. V and J calls and clone size are those listed in that table; D and trimming were worked out from the DNA. The sample has some 110,000 clones, roughly 85% seen once. The rearrangement joins TRBV11-2 to TRBJ1-1, with D possibly TRBD1 on 6 matching bases. Specimen: peripheral blood. The sequence was collected from a young man with acute or convalescent COVID-19. The CDR3 is CASSVKSYRDRDTEAFF. The CDR3 nucleotides are TGTGCCAGCAGCGTCAAAAGCTACAGGGACCGGGACACTGAAGCTTTCTTT.